A single sample gave rise to the 16 T cell receptor beta chains below, sequenced in a study of Graves' ophthalmopathy and Graves' hyperthyroidism. From RNA, the CDR3 regions of TCR beta chains were amplified and sequenced. Second-round multiplex PCR followed a first-round RT-PCR using HTBI primers. MiXCR, run by TCRdb on the multiplex PCR reads, gives a single entry per CDR3 protein. The sample has about 740,000 distinct CDR3 sequences; around 40% are singletons. The specimen was peripheral blood. Every receptor here comes from an adult man with Graves' ophthalmopathy.

The table lists this clonotype with many counts. The V gene is TRBV2, the J gene TRBJ2-5; 14 nucleotides agree with TRBD2. CDR1 and CDR2 from the germline V gene are SNHLY and FYNNEI. Losses at the gene ends were 4 bases for V and 4 bases for J; bases not matched to a gene: 8. The CDR3 contains 17 residues. The CDR3 DNA sequence: TGTGCCAGCAGTGTTGGGACTAGCGGGAGAAGACGAGAGACCCAGTACTTC. It specifies CASSVGTSGRRRETQYF.

This clonotype was seen more than once but under ten times. One junction end does not reproduce the germline sequence, and a read error may be involved. This chain uses TRBV7-4 with TRBJ2-6; 8 bases are shared with TRBD1. The CDR3 has 17 residues. Germline assignment: CDR1 SGHVT and CDR2 SQSDAQ. The CDR3 region has the DNA TGTGCCAGCAGTTTAGGCAGGGGGCGCACCGGGGCCAACGTCCTGACTTTC. Amino acid sequence: CASSLGRGRTGANVLTF.

This clonotype was counted at least ten times. The V and J genes are TRBV7-9 and TRBJ2-7; 9 bases are shared with TRBD1. Trimming removed 1 base from V and 1 base from J; junction bases left unmatched: 2. The CDR3 runs 15 residues. Germline V CDR1 and CDR2: SEHNR, FQNEAQ (reference sequence). This CDR3 reads CASSLDGQGSYEQYF. The CDR3 nucleotides read TGTGCCAGCAGCTTAGACGGACAGGGGTCCTACGAGCAGTACTTC.

This clonotype has just one count. The V gene is TRBV9, the J gene TRBJ2-2; 7 bases fit TRBD1. The germline V gene has CDR1 SGDLS and CDR2 YYNGEE. V dropped 5 bases and J dropped 0; count of bases not matched to a gene: 7. This CDR3 is 16 amino acids long. CDR3 region: CASSPQGGANTGELFF. In DNA, the CDR3 is TGTGCCAGCAGTCCTCAAGGGGGCGCGAACACCGGGGAGCTGTTTTTT.

There are a few counts of this clonotype. The chain links TRBV20-1 to TRBJ2-7; D is possibly TRBD2 (6 bases). The V gene lost 1 base and the J gene lost 5 bases, with 18 bases spanning the gap. CDR1 and CDR2 from the germline V gene are DFQATT and SNEGSKA (reference sequence). This CDR3 region has 15 residues. CDR3 sequence (DNA): TGCAGTGCTAGAGTCCGGGAAAAGCCGGGGGACGAGCAGTACTTC. It is translated as CSARVREKPGDEQYF.

This clonotype was detected a few times. The chain links TRBV7-9 to TRBJ1-4; perhaps TRBD1 as D (6 bases). The V and J ends lost 5 bases and 11 bases respectively, with 12 bases between them. The CDR3 sequence is 12 residues long. CDR1 is SEHNR, CDR2 FQNEAQ, per germline (reference sequence). CDR3 amino acids: CASSHPQGKLFF. The CDR3 DNA is TGTGCCAGCAGCCACCCCCAGGGGAAACTGTTTTTT. The full variable domain, rest sourced from reference TRBV7-9 and TRBJ1-4, is DTGVSQNPRHKITKRGQNVTFRCDPISEHNRLYWYRQTLGQGPEFLTYFQNEAQLEKSRLLSDRFSAERPKGSFSTLEIQRTEQGDSAMYLCASSHPQGKLFFGSGTQLSVL.

This CDR3 reads CASSPLASFVDSNQPQHF. The CDR3 DNA follows: TGTGCCAGCAGCCCCCTCGCCTCCTTCGTCGATAGCAATCAGCCCCAGCATTTT. The chain recombines TRBV7-9 with TRBJ1-5; D unresolved. The ends were cut back, 5 bases at V and 0 bases at J, with 20 bases in the middle. The germline V gene encodes CDR1 SEHNR and CDR2 FQNEAQ (reference sequence). This CDR3 has 18 residues.

The chain links TRBV7-2 to TRBJ1-1; 9 positions match TRBD1. After removal of 8 bases from V and 3 bases from J, the junction contained 10 bases not matched to a gene. This CDR3 has 15 residues. Looked up from germline, CDR1 is SGHTA and CDR2 is FQGNSA. CDR3: CASSPPGQGDTEAFF. The DNA for the CDR3 is TGTGCCAGCTCACCCCCGGGACAGGGAGACACTGAAGCTTTCTTT.

Many counts were recorded for this clonotype. The chain has TRBV10-1 and TRBJ1-1; D gene unclear. CDR3 length: 14 amino acids. V lost 3 bases and J lost 4, with 12 bases in between. The germline gives CDR1 WNHNN, CDR2 SYGVQD (reference sequence). The CDR3 DNA reads TGCGCCAGCAGTGAATATCGGGTGAGCACTGAAGCTTTCTTT. It specifies CASSEYRVSTEAFF.

The chain couples TRBV2 to TRBJ1-5, with TRBD1 matching 11 bases. Germline CDR1 SNHLY, CDR2 FYNNEI. The CDR3 spans 12 residues. V shed 9 bases and J 14 bases; nucleotides not matched to a gene: 9. The CDR3 reads CASSGTGGYEHF. For the CDR3, the DNA is TGTGCCAGTTCCGGGACAGGGGGATACGAGCATTTT. Looking up the rest from reference TRBV2 and TRBJ1-5 gives the full variable domain: EPEVTQTPSHQVTQMGQEVILRCVPISNHLYFYWYRQILGQKVEFLVSFYNNEISEKSEIFDDQFSVERPDGSNFTLKIRSTKLEDSAMYFCASSGTGGYEHFGDGTRLSIL.

The chain joins TRBV19 to TRBJ1-5; no reliable D call. V shed 3 bases and J shed 9 bases, with 12 bases lying between them. CDR1 and CDR2 (germline): LNHDA, SQIVND (reference sequence). This CDR3 is 13 amino acids long. The CDR3 sequence: CASSIPSGGPQHF. CDR3 bases: TGTGCCAGTAGTATTCCCTCTGGTGGGCCCCAGCATTTT.

This chain uses TRBV29-1 with TRBJ1-2, with no clear D. Germline V gene lookup returns CDR1 SQVTM and CDR2 ANQGSEA. There are 11 residues in the CDR3. Written as DNA, the CDR3 is TGCAGTGAGTCGAGGGACTATGGCTACACCTTC. Protein: CSESRDYGYTF.

In this sample, this clonotype turned up once. V and J are TRBV29-1 and TRBJ2-6; D is unclear. From germline, CDR1 is SQVTM and CDR2 ANQGSEA. Trimming took 4 bases from V and 17 from J, leaving 9 bases between them. This CDR3 has 9 amino acids. In DNA, the CDR3 is TGCAGCGTTGGGCAGATCATGACTTTC. Translated, it gives CSVGQIMTF.

The table lists this clonotype with many counts. The chain uses TRBV27 and TRBJ2-5, with unresolved D. Trimming removed 6 bases at V and 3 bases at J, with 14 bases between. The CDR3 totals 14 residues. Germline lookup yields CDR1 MNHEY and CDR2 SMNVEV (reference sequence). The CDR3 sequence is CASRPTRGKETQYF. CDR3 in DNA: TGTGCCAGCAGGCCCACGCGTGGGAAAGAGACCCAGTACTTC.

This clonotype was counted ten times or more. The chain carries TRBV20-1 and TRBJ1-1; the D is unclear. Germline V gene sequence: CDR1 DFQATT, CDR2 SNEGSKA (reference sequence). The CDR3 consists of 14 residues. V was shortened by 4 bases and J by 1 base, with 13 bases between the two germline ends. In DNA form, the CDR3 reads TGCAGTGCTACTCCGGGCCAAAGGAACACTGAAGCTTTCTTT. As protein: CSATPGQRNTEAFF.

This clonotype was observed many times. The V call is TRBV25-1, the J call TRBJ2-7, with a weak D call TRBD2 (6 bases). The CDR3 spans 15 residues. Germline lookup yields CDR1 MGHDK and CDR2 SYGVNS. Trimming shortened V by 8 bases and J by 0 bases, and 17 bases separated the two germline ends. The chain's CDR3 is CASPVGGTTSYEQYF. Written as DNA, the CDR3 is TGTGCCAGCCCCGTCGGGGGAACTACCTCCTACGAGCAGTACTTC.